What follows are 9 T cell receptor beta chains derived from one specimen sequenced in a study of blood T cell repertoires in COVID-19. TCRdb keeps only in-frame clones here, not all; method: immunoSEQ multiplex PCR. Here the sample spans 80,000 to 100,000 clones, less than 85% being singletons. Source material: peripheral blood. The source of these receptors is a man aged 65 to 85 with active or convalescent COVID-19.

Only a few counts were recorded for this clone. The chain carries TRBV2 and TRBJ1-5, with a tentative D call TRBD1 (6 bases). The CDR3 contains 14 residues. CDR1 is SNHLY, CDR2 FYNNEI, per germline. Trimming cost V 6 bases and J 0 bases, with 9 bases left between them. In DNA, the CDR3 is TGTGCCAGCAGAGGACAGTATAGCAATCAGCCCCAGCATTTT. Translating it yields CASRGQYSNQPQHF.

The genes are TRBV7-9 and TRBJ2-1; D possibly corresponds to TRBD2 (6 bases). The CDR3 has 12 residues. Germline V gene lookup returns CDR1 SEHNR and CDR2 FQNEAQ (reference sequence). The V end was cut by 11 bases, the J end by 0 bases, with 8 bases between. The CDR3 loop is CAVGGSYNEQFF. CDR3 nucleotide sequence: TGTGCCGTCGGGGGCTCCTACAATGAGCAGTTCTTC.

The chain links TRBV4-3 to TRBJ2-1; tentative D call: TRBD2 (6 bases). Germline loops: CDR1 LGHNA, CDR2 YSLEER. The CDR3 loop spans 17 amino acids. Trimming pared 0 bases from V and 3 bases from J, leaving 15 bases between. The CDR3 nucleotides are TGCGCCAGCAGCCAAGATTCGGGACTCACACTCTACAATGAGCAGTTCTTC. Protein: CASSQDSGLTLYNEQFF.

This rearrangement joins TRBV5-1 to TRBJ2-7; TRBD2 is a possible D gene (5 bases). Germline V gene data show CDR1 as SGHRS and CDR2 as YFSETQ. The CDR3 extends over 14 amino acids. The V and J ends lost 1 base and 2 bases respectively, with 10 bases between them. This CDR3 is CASSLTPGTYEQYF. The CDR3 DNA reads TGCGCCAGCAGCTTGACCCCGGGAACCTACGAGCAGTACTTC.

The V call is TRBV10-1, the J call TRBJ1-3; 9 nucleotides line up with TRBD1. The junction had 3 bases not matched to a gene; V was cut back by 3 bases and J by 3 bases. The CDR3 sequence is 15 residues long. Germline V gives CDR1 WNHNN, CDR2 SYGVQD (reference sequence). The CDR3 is CASSDGTGIGNTIYF. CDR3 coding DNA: TGCGCCAGCAGTGATGGGACAGGGATTGGAAACACCATATATTTT.

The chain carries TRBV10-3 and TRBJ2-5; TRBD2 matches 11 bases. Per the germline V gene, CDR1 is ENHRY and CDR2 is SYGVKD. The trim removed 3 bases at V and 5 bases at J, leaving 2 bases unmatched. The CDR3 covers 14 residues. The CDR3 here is CAISDTSGGETQYF. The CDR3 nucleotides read TGTGCCATCAGTGACACTAGCGGGGGTGAGACCCAGTACTTC.

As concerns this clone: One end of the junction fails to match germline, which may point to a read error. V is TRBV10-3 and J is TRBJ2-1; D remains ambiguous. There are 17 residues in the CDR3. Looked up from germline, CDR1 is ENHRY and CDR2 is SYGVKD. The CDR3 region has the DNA TGTGCCATCAGCGAGTACGGGTCCGGCACCTTATACAATGAGCAGTTCTTC. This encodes CAISEYGSGTLYNEQFF.

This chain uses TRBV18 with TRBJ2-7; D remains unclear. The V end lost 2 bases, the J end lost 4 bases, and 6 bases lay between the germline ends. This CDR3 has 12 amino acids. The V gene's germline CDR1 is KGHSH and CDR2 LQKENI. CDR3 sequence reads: CASSPNLYEQYF. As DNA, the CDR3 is TGTGCCAGCTCACCAAATCTGTACGAGCAGTACTTC. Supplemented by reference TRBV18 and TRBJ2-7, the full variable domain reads NAGVMQNPRHLVRRRGQEARLRCSPMKGHSHVYWYRQLPEEGLKFMVYLQKENIIDESGMPKERFSAEFPKEGPSILRIQQVVRGDSAAYFCASSPNLYEQYFGPGTRLTVT.

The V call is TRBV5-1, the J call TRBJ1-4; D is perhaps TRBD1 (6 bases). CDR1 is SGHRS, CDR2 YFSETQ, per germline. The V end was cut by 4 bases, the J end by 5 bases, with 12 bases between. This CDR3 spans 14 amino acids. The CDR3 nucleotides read TGCGCCAGCAGCAGGACAGAGGGAAATGAAAAACTGTTTTTT. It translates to CASSRTEGNEKLFF.